These T cell receptor beta chains were read from a single sample in a study of control samples from healthy donors and cancer patients. Libraries were prepared by immunoSEQ multiplex PCR; TCRdb keeps only in-frame clonotypes and omits some of them. The profile shows 90,000 to 150,000 clones, about 87% of them singletons. Sequenced: blood. Receptors originate from a man aged 40-50 years in good health. Both conserved end residues are part of each CDR3. D genes are given only for firm matches. A clone size is listed for some rows: how often the clone was seen (once, few, many), or a class if it is expanded.

d_call: .; j_call: TRBJ1-4; v_call: TRBV2; clone_size: .; cdr3_aa: CASSAAGLLRKLFF; cdr3_nt: TGTGCCAGCAGTGCCGCAGGCCTTCTAAGGAAACTGTTTTTT
d_call: .; j_call: TRBJ2-2; v_call: TRBV6-5; clone_size: .; cdr3_aa: CASSNRVLDTGELFF; cdr3_nt: TGTGCCAGCAGCAACAGGGTGTTGGATACCGGGGAGCTGTTTTTT
d_call: .; j_call: TRBJ1-1; v_call: TRBV5-4; clone_size: .; cdr3_aa: CASSSNRVNTEAFF; cdr3_nt: TGTGCCAGCAGCTCCAACAGGGTGAACACTGAAGCTTTCTTT
d_call: TRBD2; j_call: TRBJ2-5; v_call: TRBV3-1/TRBV3-2; clone_size: .; cdr3_aa: CASSPPVSGGSQETQYF; cdr3_nt: TGTGCCAGCAGCCCCCCTGTAAGCGGGGGTTCTCAAGAGACCCAGTACTTC
d_call: .; j_call: TRBJ2-7; v_call: TRBV5-1; clone_size: .; cdr3_aa: CASRTDYEQYF; cdr3_nt: TGCGCCAGCAGGACAGACTACGAGCAGTACTTC
d_call: .; j_call: TRBJ2-1; v_call: TRBV10-1; clone_size: .; cdr3_aa: CASSDPMYNEQFF; cdr3_nt: TGCGCCAGCAGTGACCCCATGTACAATGAGCAGTTCTTC
d_call: .; j_call: TRBJ2-5; v_call: TRBV5-6; clone_size: .; cdr3_aa: CASSSVGGVQETQYF; cdr3_nt: TGTGCCAGCAGCTCCGTAGGGGGGGTCCAAGAGACCCAGTACTTC
d_call: .; j_call: TRBJ2-7; v_call: TRBV5-5; clone_size: .; cdr3_aa: CASSSGPVYEQYF; cdr3_nt: TGTGCCAGCAGCTCCGGGCCAGTCTACGAGCAGTACTTC
d_call: TRBD2; j_call: TRBJ2-7; v_call: TRBV6-6; clone_size: .; cdr3_aa: CASSYSGGGSYEQYF; cdr3_nt: TGTGCCAGCAGTTACAGCGGGGGGGGATCCTACGAGCAGTACTTC
d_call: .; j_call: TRBJ1-1; v_call: TRBV7-9; clone_size: .; cdr3_aa: CASSLFGELDEAFF; cdr3_nt: TGTGCCAGCAGCTTATTTGGAGAACTTGATGAAGCTTTCTTT
d_call: .; j_call: TRBJ1-2; v_call: TRBV27; clone_size: .; cdr3_aa: CASSFVGQGGGYTF; cdr3_nt: TGTGCCAGCAGTTTCGTGGGGCAGGGTGGTGGCTACACCTTC
d_call: .; j_call: TRBJ1-2; v_call: TRBV27; clone_size: .; cdr3_aa: CASSLAGDHPYGYTF; cdr3_nt: TGTGCCAGCAGTTTAGCCGGGGACCACCCCTATGGCTACACCTTC
d_call: .; j_call: TRBJ1-3; v_call: TRBV18; clone_size: .; cdr3_aa: CASSPGPGRYGNTIYF; cdr3_nt: TGTGCCAGCTCACCAGGTCCGGGGCGATATGGAAACACCATATATTTT
d_call: TRBD1; j_call: TRBJ1-2; v_call: TRBV5-1; clone_size: few; cdr3_aa: CASSLTGGPPYGYTF; cdr3_nt: TGCGCCAGCAGCCTTACAGGGGGCCCCCCCTATGGCTACACCTTC
d_call: .; j_call: TRBJ1-2; v_call: TRBV12-3/TRBV12-4; clone_size: .; cdr3_aa: CASSRQYGYTF; cdr3_nt: TGTGCCAGCAGTCGGCAGTATGGCTACACCTTC
d_call: .; j_call: TRBJ1-4; v_call: TRBV30; clone_size: .; cdr3_aa: CAWSVPGRREKLFF; cdr3_nt: TGTGCCTGGAGTGTCCCGGGACGTCGAGAAAAACTGTTTTTT
d_call: TRBD1; j_call: TRBJ1-2; v_call: TRBV6-5; clone_size: once; cdr3_aa: CASSRTGGRGYTF; cdr3_nt: TGTGCCAGCAGTAGGACAGGGGGCCGTGGCTACACCTTC
d_call: .; j_call: TRBJ1-4; v_call: TRBV21-1; clone_size: few; cdr3_aa: CASSKEEEASPLPDEKLFF; cdr3_nt: TGTGCCAGCAGCAAAGAAGAGGAGGCCTCTCCTCTTCCCGATGAAAAACTGTTTTTT
d_call: .; j_call: TRBJ1-5; v_call: TRBV24-1; clone_size: .; cdr3_aa: CATSDVGNQPQHF; cdr3_nt: TGTGCCACCAGTGATGTGGGGAATCAGCCCCAGCATTTT
d_call: TRBD1; j_call: TRBJ1-1; v_call: TRBV6-5; clone_size: .; cdr3_aa: CASSPRTGRDTEAFF; cdr3_nt: TGTGCCAGCAGTCCACGGACAGGGCGGGACACTGAAGCTTTCTTT
d_call: TRBD1; j_call: TRBJ2-1; v_call: TRBV24-1; clone_size: .; cdr3_aa: CATSGGTGWRDEQFF; cdr3_nt: TGTGCCACCAGTGGTGGGACAGGGTGGCGGGATGAGCAGTTCTTC
d_call: TRBD1; j_call: TRBJ1-1; v_call: TRBV2; clone_size: .; cdr3_aa: CAGTELNTEAFF; cdr3_nt: TGTGCCGGGACAGAGCTGAACACTGAAGCTTTCTTT
d_call: .; j_call: TRBJ2-1; v_call: TRBV24-1; clone_size: few; cdr3_aa: CATSDGPRNEQFF; cdr3_nt: TGTGCCACCAGTGATGGCCCACGGAATGAGCAGTTCTTC
d_call: TRBD1; j_call: TRBJ1-2; v_call: TRBV6-6; clone_size: .; cdr3_aa: CASTFPTGTLNYGYTF; cdr3_nt: TGTGCCAGCACTTTCCCGACAGGGACCCTTAACTATGGCTACACCTTC
d_call: TRBD2; j_call: TRBJ2-2; v_call: TRBV29-1; clone_size: .; cdr3_aa: CSVGPGGHRTGELFF; cdr3_nt: TGCAGCGTTGGGCCGGGGGGGCACCGAACCGGGGAGCTGTTTTTT
d_call: .; j_call: TRBJ2-7; v_call: TRBV7-2; clone_size: .; cdr3_aa: CASSLAGQTYEQYF; cdr3_nt: TGTGCCAGCAGCTTAGCAGGACAGACCTACGAGCAGTACTTC
d_call: TRBD1; j_call: TRBJ1-2; v_call: TRBV3-1/TRBV3-2; clone_size: .; cdr3_aa: CASSQLSPGQENYGYTF; cdr3_nt: TGTGCCAGCAGCCAATTATCTCCGGGACAGGAGAACTATGGCTACACCTTC
d_call: .; j_call: TRBJ2-7; v_call: TRBV7-9; clone_size: .; cdr3_aa: CASSLVASSYEQYF; cdr3_nt: TGTGCCAGCAGCTTAGTAGCGAGCTCCTACGAGCAGTACTTC
d_call: .; j_call: TRBJ2-7; v_call: TRBV6-8; clone_size: .; cdr3_aa: CASSSQRDSRGTYEQYF; cdr3_nt: TGTGCCAGCAGTTCCCAACGGGACTCCCGGGGGACCTACGAGCAGTACTTC
d_call: .; j_call: TRBJ1-2; v_call: TRBV2; clone_size: .; cdr3_aa: CASSGTVSYGYTF; cdr3_nt: TGTGCCAGCAGTGGGACAGTCTCCTATGGCTACACCTTC
d_call: .; j_call: TRBJ2-7; v_call: TRBV7-9; clone_size: .; cdr3_aa: CASSLSGLDEQYF; cdr3_nt: TGTGCCAGCAGCTTATCTGGGTTGGACGAGCAGTACTTC
d_call: TRBD1; j_call: TRBJ1-5; v_call: TRBV19; clone_size: .; cdr3_aa: CASSIDGTGGFQPQHF; cdr3_nt: TGTGCCAGTAGTATAGATGGGACAGGGGGCTTTCAGCCCCAGCATTTT
d_call: TRBD1; j_call: TRBJ2-2; v_call: TRBV9; clone_size: few; cdr3_aa: CASSVQGAYGELFF; cdr3_nt: TGTGCCAGCAGCGTCCAGGGGGCGTATGGGGAGCTGTTTTTT
d_call: .; j_call: TRBJ1-6; v_call: TRBV2; clone_size: .; cdr3_aa: CASSEIRQGRSPLHF; cdr3_nt: TGTGCCAGCAGTGAAATCCGGCAGGGTCGGTCACCCCTCCACTTT
d_call: .; j_call: TRBJ1-4; v_call: TRBV9; clone_size: few; cdr3_aa: CASSRDVNEKLFF; cdr3_nt: TGTGCCAGCTCCCGGGACGTTAATGAAAAACTGTTTTTT
d_call: TRBD1; j_call: TRBJ1-6; v_call: TRBV11-2; clone_size: .; cdr3_aa: CASTWTGGKDSPLHF; cdr3_nt: TGTGCCAGCACCTGGACAGGGGGCAAGGATTCACCCCTCCACTTT
d_call: TRBD2; j_call: TRBJ2-3; v_call: TRBV7-9; clone_size: .; cdr3_aa: CASSQIAGGPDTQYF; cdr3_nt: TGTGCCAGCAGCCAGATAGCGGGGGGGCCAGATACGCAGTATTTT
d_call: .; j_call: TRBJ2-5; v_call: TRBV7-8; clone_size: few; cdr3_aa: CASSSSNSRETQYF; cdr3_nt: TGTGCCAGCAGCTCCTCCAATAGTCGGGAGACCCAGTACTTC
d_call: .; j_call: TRBJ1-1; v_call: TRBV12-3/TRBV12-4; clone_size: .; cdr3_aa: CASSLDENTEAFF; cdr3_nt: TGTGCCAGCAGTTTGGACGAGAACACTGAAGCTTTCTTT
d_call: .; j_call: TRBJ1-5; v_call: TRBV2; clone_size: .; cdr3_aa: CASSNRDQPQHF; cdr3_nt: TGTGCCAGCAGCAACAGGGATCAGCCCCAGCATTTT
d_call: TRBD2; j_call: TRBJ2-5; v_call: TRBV4-2; clone_size: .; cdr3_aa: CASSRGGSGGRETQYF; cdr3_nt: TGTGCCAGCAGCCGGGGGGGCAGCGGGGGTAGAGAGACCCAGTACTTC
d_call: TRBD1; j_call: TRBJ1-6; v_call: TRBV3-1/TRBV3-2; clone_size: .; cdr3_aa: CASSRGTGVINSPLHF; cdr3_nt: TGTGCCAGCAGCCGGGGGACAGGGGTTATTAATTCACCCCTCCACTTT
d_call: TRBD1; j_call: TRBJ2-7; v_call: TRBV3-1/TRBV3-2; clone_size: .; cdr3_aa: CASSQDRRDRTSYEQYF; cdr3_nt: TGTGCCAGCAGCCAAGATCGGAGGGACAGGACCTCCTACGAGCAGTACTTC
d_call: .; j_call: TRBJ2-1; v_call: TRBV30; clone_size: .; cdr3_aa: CAWGLDGVRNEQFF; cdr3_nt: TGTGCCTGGGGACTCGACGGAGTGAGGAATGAGCAGTTCTTC
d_call: .; j_call: TRBJ1-5; v_call: TRBV10-1; clone_size: .; cdr3_aa: CASSEEANQPQHF; cdr3_nt: TGCGCCAGCAGTGAAGAGGCTAATCAGCCCCAGCATTTT
d_call: TRBD2; j_call: TRBJ2-1; v_call: TRBV6-4; clone_size: .; cdr3_aa: CASSGRTSGGAANEQFF; cdr3_nt: TGTGCCAGCAGTGGACGGACTAGCGGGGGGGCCGCCAATGAGCAGTTCTTC
d_call: TRBD1; j_call: TRBJ1-2; v_call: TRBV19; clone_size: .; cdr3_aa: CASRTNRDRGSGYTF; cdr3_nt: TGTGCCAGTAGAACCAACCGGGACAGGGGAAGTGGCTACACCTTC
d_call: .; j_call: TRBJ1-4; v_call: TRBV30; clone_size: .; cdr3_aa: CAWSVEGGKLFF; cdr3_nt: TGTGCCTGGAGTGTAGAGGGTGGGAAACTGTTTTTT
d_call: TRBD1; j_call: TRBJ1-6; v_call: TRBV19; clone_size: .; cdr3_aa: CASRPIGTGDSPLHF; cdr3_nt: TGTGCCAGTAGGCCCATCGGGACAGGGGATTCACCCCTCCACTTT